This T cell receptor (beta chain) was found in a study of T-cell reconstitution after alpha-beta-depleted transplantation in children. A TCRbeta library incorporating unique molecular identifiers was prepared. One entry per CDR3 protein results from TCRdb running MiXCR on the PCR reads. The sample has 200,000 to 250,000 distinct CDR3 sequences; approximately 12% are singletons. The V and J ends lost 3 bases and 1 base respectively, with 17 bases between them. CDR3 length: 18 amino acids. Germline CDR1 reads SGDLS; CDR2 reads YYNGEE. The gene calls are TRBV9 and TRBJ2-6; D might be TRBD2 (5 bases). This clonotype originated in a human donor who donated a stem cell graft to a child with acute lymphoblastic leukemia. The source material was PBMCs from the stem cell graft donor, sampled from the stem cell graft. The CDR3 is CASSGGFEGESGANVLTF. The CDR3 coding sequence is TGTGCCAGCAGCGGGGGTTTTGAGGGTGAGTCTGGGGCCAACGTCCTGACTTTC.